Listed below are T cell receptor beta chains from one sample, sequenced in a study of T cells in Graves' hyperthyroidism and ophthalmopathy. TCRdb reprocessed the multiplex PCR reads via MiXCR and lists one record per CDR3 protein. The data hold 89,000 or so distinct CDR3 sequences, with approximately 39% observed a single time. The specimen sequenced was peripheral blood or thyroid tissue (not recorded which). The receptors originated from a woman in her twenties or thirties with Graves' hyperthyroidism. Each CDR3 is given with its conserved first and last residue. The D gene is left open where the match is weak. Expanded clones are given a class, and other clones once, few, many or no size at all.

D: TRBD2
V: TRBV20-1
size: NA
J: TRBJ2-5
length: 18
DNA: TGCAGTGCTAGAGGACTAGCGGGAGGGATTTCACTGGGGGAGACCCAGTACTTC
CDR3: CSARGLAGGISLGETQYF

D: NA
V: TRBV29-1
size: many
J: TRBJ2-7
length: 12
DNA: TGCAGCGTTGATGAGGGGTGGCACGAGCAGTACTTC
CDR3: CSVDEGWHEQYF

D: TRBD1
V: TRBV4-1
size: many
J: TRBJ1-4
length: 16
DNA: TGCGCCAGCAGCCAAGATCCCGGACAGGCCAATGAAAAACTGTTTTTT
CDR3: CASSQDPGQANEKLFF

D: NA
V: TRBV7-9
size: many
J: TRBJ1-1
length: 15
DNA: TGTGCCAGCAGCTTAGGGTTTGGGCGCCAGACTGAAGCTTTCTTT
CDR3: CASSLGFGRQTEAFF

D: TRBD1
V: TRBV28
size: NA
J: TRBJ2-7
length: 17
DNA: TGTGCCAGCAGCACTAAGGGAGGACAGGGCGTCTTGGGCGAGCAGTACTTC
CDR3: CASSTKGGQGVLGEQYF

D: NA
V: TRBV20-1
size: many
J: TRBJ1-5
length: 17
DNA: TGCAGTGCTATTCGGAGGGGCCGTGCCAGTTCAAGACAGCCCCAGCATTTT
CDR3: CSAIRRGRASSRQPQHF

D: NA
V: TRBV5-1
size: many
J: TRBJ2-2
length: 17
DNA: TGCGCCAGCAGCTTGGCCAGGGGGGGCCGAAGAACCGGGGAGCTGTTTTTT
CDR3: CASSLARGGRRTGELFF

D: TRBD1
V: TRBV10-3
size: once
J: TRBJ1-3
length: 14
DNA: TGTGCCATCAGTGTTGACAGGGCTGGAAACACCATATATTTT
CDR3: CAISVDRAGNTIYF

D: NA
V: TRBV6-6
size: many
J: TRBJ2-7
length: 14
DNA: TGTGCCAGCAGTTACTGGGGCCACTCCTACGAGCAGTACTTC
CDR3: CASSYWGHSYEQYF

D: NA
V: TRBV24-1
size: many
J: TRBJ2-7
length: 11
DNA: TGTGCCACCCGTCACTCCTACGAGCAGTACTTC
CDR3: CATRHSYEQYF

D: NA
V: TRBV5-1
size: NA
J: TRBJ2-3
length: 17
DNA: TGCGCCAGCAGCTTGGCGGCCGGGTCAATGGGAGGAGATACGCAGTATTTT
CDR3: CASSLAAGSMGGDTQYF

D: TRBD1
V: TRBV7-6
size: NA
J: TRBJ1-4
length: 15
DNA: TGTGCCAGCAGCACGCCGGGACAGCTTAATGAAAAACTGCTTTTT
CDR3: CASSTPGQLNEKLLF

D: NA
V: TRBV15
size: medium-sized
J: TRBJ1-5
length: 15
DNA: TGTGCCACCAGCAGTGGGGGGCAGAGCAATCAGCCCCAGCATTTT
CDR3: CATSSGGQSNQPQHF

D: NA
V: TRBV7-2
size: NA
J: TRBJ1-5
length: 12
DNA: TGTGCCAGCAGCCCTCGACACTCCTACGAGCATTTT
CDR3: CASSPRHSYEHF

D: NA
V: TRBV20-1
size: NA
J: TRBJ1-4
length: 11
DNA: TGCAGTGCCAGTTTGCCAGAAAAACCGTTTTTT
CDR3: CSASLPEKPFF

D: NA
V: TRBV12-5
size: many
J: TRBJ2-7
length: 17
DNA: TGTGCTAGTGCCTTCCGAAGGGGGGGAGAGCCACACTACGAGCAGTACTTC
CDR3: CASAFRRGGEPHYEQYF

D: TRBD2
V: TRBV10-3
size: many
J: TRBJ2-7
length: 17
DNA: TGTGCCATCAAAGATGCTAGCGGGAGGGTGGGTCTCTACGAGCAGTACTTC
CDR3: CAIKDASGRVGLYEQYF

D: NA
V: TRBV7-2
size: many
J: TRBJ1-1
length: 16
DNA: TGTGCCAGCAGCTTATTTGGGGTTGGAATGAACACTGAAGCTTTCTTT
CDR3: CASSLFGVGMNTEAFF

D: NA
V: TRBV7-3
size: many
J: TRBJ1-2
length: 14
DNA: TGTGCCAGCAGCTTAGAAGGCTCAGTGGGTGGCTACACCTTC
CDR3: CASSLEGSVGGYTF